This T cell receptor beta chain came from a study of Ad26.COV2.S vaccination and SARS-CoV-2 variants. Study at large: Into the muscle, Ad26.COV2.S was dosed once or twice, 56 days apart. The study, taken as a whole, reports: The study found similar non-spike TCR breadth in vaccine and placebo recipients. Considerable breadth of spike-specific CD8+ and CD4+ T cell responses has reportedly been documented following vaccination.

This clone appeared a single time. Its antigen is not known. Germline-derived CDR1 and CDR2 are MNHEY and SMNVEV (reference sequence). The CDR3 spans 16 residues. V lost 7 bases to trimming and J lost 4 bases; unmatched junction nucleotides: 10. Data came from immunoSEQ multiplex PCR; TCRdb stores just in-frame clones and leaves some out. Of a few hundred thousand clones in the sample, about 92% were seen once. Sample treatment: around 19 received Ad26.COV2.S at low or high dose, single or two shots; a few received placebo; per-sample allocation not given. Day 63 after the first vaccine or placebo injection was the time point for sampling. Based in Boston, the donor was an adult of 18-55 years.

J is TRBJ2-1 and V is TRBV27, with 10 bases that match TRBD2. The source of this sequence is a person aged 18-65 years who received the Ad26.COV2.S COVID-19 vaccine or a placebo. The sample here was peripheral blood, taken in a trial of Ad26.COV2.S vaccine versus placebo. The CDR3 nucleotides read TGTGCCAGCACCCCCATACTAGCGGGAATTTACAATGAGCAGTTCTTC. It translates to CASTPILAGIYNEQFF.